What follows are 29 T cell receptor beta chains derived from one specimen sequenced in a study of blood T cells in healthy people across ages. Through a sample-barcoded 5' primer and a J-beta primer mix, a second PCR was run for roughly 7 to 11 cycles. TCRdb used MiXCR to reprocess the 5' RACE reads, holding one entry per CDR3 protein. The sample gives approximately 690,000 distinct CDR3 sequences, approximately 40% of which show up once; about 30% is in the top ten. Sequencing was done on a sample of blood. The source is a man older than 75 in good health.

V is TRBV6-6 and J is TRBJ2-3; D perhaps matches TRBD2 (5 bases). The CDR3 runs to 16 residues. Germline V gene data show CDR1 as MNHNY and CDR2 as SVGAGI (reference sequence). Trimming took 6 bases from V and 5 from J, leaving 21 bases between them. The CDR3 is CASRPSVLGSGDTQYF. In DNA, the CDR3 is TGTGCCAGCAGGCCCTCCGTATTAGGGAGTGGAGATACGCAGTATTTT.

This clonotype has a handful of counts. The V gene is TRBV20-1, the J gene TRBJ1-2; weak D call: TRBD1 (6 bases). CDR3 length: 13 residues. Per germline, CDR1 DFQATT and CDR2 SNEGSKA (reference sequence). V was clipped by 0 bases and J by 8 bases, with 13 bases between them. CDR3 region: CSARDPAGEGYTF. As DNA, the CDR3 is TGCAGTGCTAGAGATCCGGCAGGGGAAGGCTACACCTTC.

On this clonotype: One junction end does not reproduce the germline sequence, and a read error may be involved. The chain joins TRBV30 to TRBJ2-5; 10 nucleotides line up with TRBD2. There are 15 residues in the CDR3. The V gene's germline CDR1 is GTSNPN and CDR2 SVGIG (reference sequence). CDR3 protein: CARSQLSGGEETQYF. The CDR3 coding sequence is TGTGCCAGGAGTCAGCTGAGCGGGGGGGAAGAGACCCAGTACTTC. The whole variable domain, remainder taken from reference TRBV30 and TRBJ2-5, is SQTIHQWPATLVQPVGSPLSLECTVEGTSNPNLYWYRQAAGRGLQLLFYSVGIGQISSEVPQNLSASRPQDRQFILSSKKLLLSDSGFYLCARSQLSGGEETQYFGPGTRLLVL.

The chain links TRBV6-2 or TRBV6-3 to TRBJ1-2, with D hard to call. The CDR3 totals 15 residues. The germline V gene has CDR1 MNHEY and CDR2 SVGEGT. V was cut by 8 bases and J by 8 bases, with 24 bases left in between. The CDR3 here is CASLHFSGYLGGYTF. CDR3 DNA sequence: TGTGCCAGCCTGCATTTTTCGGGGTACCTTGGAGGCTACACCTTC.

V gene TRBV30 combines with J gene TRBJ1-5, with 7 bases lining up with TRBD1. There are 16 residues in the CDR3. The V gene's germline CDR1 is GTSNPN and CDR2 SVGIG (reference sequence). V shed 0 bases and J 2 bases; nucleotides not matched to a gene: 7. CDR3 sequence: CAWSVQGGAGNQPQHF. CDR3 bases: TGTGCCTGGAGTGTACAAGGGGGCGCGGGCAATCAGCCCCAGCATTTT.

CDR3 amino acids: CASSGTGEGTQYF. The CDR3, as DNA: TGCGCCAGCAGCGGAACAGGGGAAGGGACCCAGTACTTC. The genes are TRBV5-1 and TRBJ2-7, with 7 bases matching TRBD1. The better agreement between TRBJ2-5 and the DNA end casts doubt on the J call. The germline CDR1 and CDR2 sequences are SGHRS and YFSETQ. The CDR3 covers 13 residues.

In regard to this clonotype: An end of the junction does not agree with germline; a read error may underlie this. This chain links TRBV7-9 with TRBJ2-5, with a weak D call TRBD1 (6 bases). The germline V gene encodes CDR1 SEHNR and CDR2 FQNEAQ (reference sequence). This CDR3 comprises 14 residues. The CDR3 is CASSSGQYQETQYF. Written as DNA, the CDR3 is TGTGCCAGCAGCTCCGGACAGTACCAGGAGACCCAGTACTTC.

J is TRBJ2-1 and V is TRBV12-3 or TRBV12-4; 9 bases agree with TRBD1. The junction had 10 bases not matched to a gene; V was cut back by 6 bases and J by 10 bases. This CDR3 has 14 amino acids. The CDR3 loop reads CASSRGQGGYEQFF. CDR3 DNA: TGTGCCAGCAGCCGGGGACAGGGAGGTTACGAGCAGTTCTTC.

The rearrangement uses TRBV27 and TRBJ2-2; a weak D match, TRBD1 (7 bases). The V and J ends lost 5 bases and 7 bases respectively, with 14 bases between them. Germline V gene data show CDR1 as MNHEY and CDR2 as SMNVEV (reference sequence). The CDR3 sequence is 14 residues long. CDR3 protein: CASSPQGRHGELFF. The CDR3, as DNA: TGTGCCAGCAGTCCACAGGGGAGGCACGGGGAGCTGTTTTTT.

This clonotype was counted a few times. This chain links TRBV6-1 with TRBJ2-5; D unresolved. The CDR3 sequence is 13 residues long. Germline V lookup: CDR1 MNHNS, CDR2 SASEGT. The V and J ends lost 10 bases and 0 bases respectively, with 12 bases between them. CDR3 nucleotides: TGTGCCACCTTACATCTCTACCAAGAGACCCAGTACTTC. It yields the protein CATLHLYQETQYF.

A few counts support this clonotype. This chain uses TRBV29-1 with TRBJ2-6; a weak D match, TRBD1 (9 bases). V was cut by 3 bases and J by 0 bases, with 18 bases left in between. Germline CDR1 and CDR2: SQVTM and ANQGSEA. This CDR3 is 18 amino acids long. CDR3 bases: TGCAGCGTTGATTCCGGGGGGGACAGGGCCTCTGGGGCCAACGTCCTGACTTTC. Protein: CSVDSGGDRASGANVLTF. The entire variable domain, with the rest obtained from reference TRBV29-1 and TRBJ2-6, is as follows: SAVISQKPSRDICQRGTSLTIQCQVDSQVTMMFWYRQQPGQSLTLIATANQGSEATYESGFVIDKFPISRPNLTFSTLTVSNMSPEDSSIYLCSVDSGGDRASGANVLTFGAGSRLTVL.

The chain employs TRBV20-1 and TRBJ1-6; 9 nucleotides match TRBD1. This CDR3 has 14 amino acids. CDR1 and CDR2 from the germline V gene are DFQATT and SNEGSKA (reference sequence). V gave up 2 bases and J gave up 8 bases; unmatched junction bases: 4. DNA for the CDR3: TGCAGTGCTAGATCGGGGACAGGGCATTCACCCCTCCACTTT. It codes for CSARSGTGHSPLHF.

The V and J genes are TRBV12-3 or TRBV12-4 and TRBJ1-1, with TRBD1 as a possible D gene (5 bases). The ends were cut back, 4 bases at V and 3 bases at J, with 15 bases in the middle. This CDR3 contains 15 residues. The CDR3 protein is CASSSWGPRDTEAFF. CDR3 in DNA: TGTGCCAGCAGTTCTTGGGGACCTAGGGACACTGAAGCTTTCTTT.

The chain couples TRBV4-2 to TRBJ1-4; D call uncertain. Germline CDR1 is LGHNA and CDR2 is YNFKEQ. The CDR3 loop spans 15 amino acids. With 1 base removed from V and 0 bases from J, the gap between germline ends came to 6 bases. CDR3 bases: TGTGCCAGCAGCCAAGTCGGTGCAACTAATGAAAAACTGTTTTTT. Amino acid sequence: CASSQVGATNEKLFF.

The chain carries TRBV5-6 and TRBJ1-6, with no clear D. This CDR3 region has 15 residues. From germline, CDR1 is SGHDT and CDR2 YYEEEE. Trimming shortened V by 0 bases and J by 11 bases, and 15 bases separated the two germline ends. The CDR3 sequence is CASSLAGRGDPPLHF. The DNA for the CDR3 is TGTGCCAGCAGCTTGGCCGGGCGAGGCGATCCACCCCTCCACTTT.

This clonotype was seen a handful of times. The chain carries TRBV28 and TRBJ1-5; D gene ambiguous. Deletions cut 7 bases from V and 2 bases from J, with 15 bases between. The CDR3 totals 15 residues. The germline gives CDR1 MDHEN, CDR2 SYDVKM. The CDR3, as DNA: TGTGCCAGCATTCCGTTTAGGGTCGGCAATCAGCCCCAGCATTTT. This translates into CASIPFRVGNQPQHF. Full variable domain (outside the CDR3, taken from reference TRBV28 and TRBJ1-5): DVKVTQSSRYLVKRTGEKVFLECVQDMDHENMFWYRQDPGLGLRLIYFSYDVKMKEKGDIPEGYSVSREKKERFSLILESASTNQTSMYLCASIPFRVGNQPQHFGDGTRLSIL.

A few counts support this clonotype. This chain uses TRBV7-2 with TRBJ2-1; the D gene is possibly TRBD2 (6 bases). This CDR3 contains 16 residues. Looked up from germline, CDR1 is SGHTA and CDR2 is FQGNSA. The ends were cut back, 1 base at V and 2 bases at J, with 12 bases in the middle. Written as DNA, the CDR3 is TGTGCCAGCAGCTTAGAGGCTAGCGTGGCCTACAATGAGCAGTTCTTC. It encodes CASSLEASVAYNEQFF.

This clonotype has more than one count but fewer than ten. The CDR3 spells CASSLGAANTQYF. CDR3 bases: TGTGCCAGCAGTTTGGGGGCCGCAAATACGCAGTATTTT. The chain has TRBV12-3 or TRBV12-4 and TRBJ2-3; possible D gene TRBD1, 6 bases. Trimming took 3 bases from V and 7 from J, leaving 11 bases between them. This CDR3 is built from 13 residues.

This chain joins TRBV12-3 or TRBV12-4 and TRBJ2-1, with TRBD2 identical over 14 bases. The V gene end was trimmed by 6 bases and the J gene end by 7 bases; junction bases not matched to a gene: 5. The CDR3 runs to 15 residues. CDR3 sequence (DNA): TGTGCCAGCAGGGAAGGGACTAGCGGGAGTAATGAGCAGTTCTTC. Protein product: CASREGTSGSNEQFF.

V and J are TRBV6-1 and TRBJ2-5, with D possibly TRBD1 on 6 matching bases. V dropped 1 base and J dropped 13 bases, with 16 bases sitting between them. The CDR3 consists of 13 residues. CDR1 MNHNS and CDR2 SASEGT come from the germline V gene. The DNA of the CDR3 is TGTGCCAGCAGTGAAGGGCTGGGGACACAGTCGTACTTC. Amino acids: CASSEGLGTQSYF.

This clonotype was seen only a few times. The chain employs TRBV21-1 and TRBJ2-5; TRBD1, the D gene given by the table, was not confirmed from the DNA. TRBV21-1 is flagged as a pseudogene. This CDR3 has 17 amino acids. In DNA, the CDR3 is TGTGCCAGCAGCCGCGACGGAAGGGGCTTTGGCCAAGAGACCCAGTACTTC. It translates to CASSRDGRGFGQETQYF.

Remarks on this clonotype: Sequence at one end of the junction differs from germline and may be a read error. The CDR3 nucleotides are TGTGCCATCAGCACACTTCGTTACGGGCAGTACTTC. This codes for CAISTLRYGQYF. The V and J genes are TRBV10-3 and TRBJ2-7; no reliable D call. CDR3 size: 12 residues. CDR1 ENHRY and CDR2 SYGVKD come from the germline V gene.

This clonotype was observed a handful of times. The rearrangement joins TRBV25-1 to TRBJ2-1, with D uncertain. Germline values: CDR1 MGHDK, CDR2 SYGVNS. CDR3 length: 15 amino acids. V lost 3 bases to trimming and J lost 5 bases, with 14 bases between them. In DNA, the CDR3 is TGTGCCAGCAGTGATCGCACCGCGTCCAACAATGAGCAGTTCTTC. Encoded protein: CASSDRTASNNEQFF.

The chain carries TRBV20-1 and TRBJ2-7, with 11 bases aligning to TRBD2. CDR3 size: 15 residues. Germline-derived CDR1 and CDR2 are DFQATT and SNEGSKA (reference sequence). V lost 0 bases and J lost 0; bases outside the gene matches: 1. The CDR3 here is CSARELAGDSYEQYF. The CDR3 DNA reads as TGCAGTGCTAGAGAACTAGCGGGGGACTCCTACGAGCAGTACTTC.

This chain links TRBV7-2 with TRBJ2-7; no definite D call. V was cut by 1 base and J by 4 bases, with 17 bases left in between. Looked up from germline, CDR1 is SGHTA and CDR2 is FQGNSA. This CDR3 is 16 amino acids long. CDR3 DNA sequence: TGTGCCAGCAGCTTAGACGCCAACATTCCATCGTACGAGCAGTACTTC. This sequence encodes CASSLDANIPSYEQYF.

This clonotype appeared once. V and J are TRBV28 and TRBJ2-4, with D unclear. Trimming pared 1 base from V and 0 bases from J, leaving 16 bases between. The CDR3 has 18 residues. CDR1 is MDHEN and CDR2 is SYDVKM in the germline V gene. The CDR3 region is CASSLLGLDALAKNIQYF. The DNA for the CDR3 is TGTGCCAGCAGTTTATTGGGGTTAGACGCCCTAGCCAAAAACATTCAGTACTTC.

The chain couples TRBV7-2 to TRBJ2-2, with TRBD2 as a possible D gene (6 bases). V lost 5 bases and J 7 bases, leaving 20 bases between the germline ends. Germline CDR1 and CDR2: SGHTA and FQGNSA. This CDR3 region has 16 residues. This CDR3 is CASSPVVGGRGGELFF. CDR3 nucleotide sequence: TGTGCCAGCAGCCCGGTAGTCGGGGGACGGGGCGGGGAGCTGTTTTTT.

This clonotype was recorded once. The CDR3 sequence: CATSSGLAGAYETQFF. In DNA form, the CDR3 reads TGTGCCACCAGCAGTGGGCTAGCGGGAGCATATGAGACCCAGTTCTTC. The chain couples TRBV24-1 to TRBJ2-5, with 10 bases that match TRBD2. The DNA end is more similar to TRBJ2-1, so the J call may be wrong. CDR1 is KGHDR, CDR2 SFDVKD, per germline. This CDR3 is built from 16 residues.

Here the CDR3 reads CSAKGNSYNEQFF. CDR3 in DNA: TGCAGTGCTAAGGGGAATTCATACAATGAGCAGTTCTTC. The chain recombines TRBV20-1 with TRBJ2-1; D is possibly TRBD1 (5 bases). This CDR3 has 13 amino acids. CDR1 is DFQATT, CDR2 SNEGSKA, per germline (reference sequence). V lost 4 bases and J lost 4, with 11 bases in between.